These 24 T cell receptor beta chains came from one sample sequenced in a study of beta chain features in type 1 diabetes. The study, taken as a whole, reports: Significant though moderate, a shortening of TCRB CDR3s appeared in all four CD4+ subsets of Type 1 diabetes patients.

No antigen is known for these receptors. The authors reverse transcribed all of the isolated RNA, so sequencing captured expressed TCRB transcripts. Method: immunoSEQ multiplex PCR; TCRdb's copy keeps in-frame clones and lacks some. The table includes about 650,000 clones, 9.5% to 15% detected once. Sequencing was performed on naive CD4+ T cells from blood. These receptors were obtained from a man younger than 40 with type 1 diabetes.

V and J are TRBV25-1 and TRBJ2-7; 9 nucleotides line up with TRBD1. CDR1 is MGHDK, CDR2 SYGVNS, per germline. V lost 3 bases, J lost 3 bases, and 6 bases stayed unmatched. CDR3 size: 15 residues. The CDR3 DNA follows: TGTGCCAGCAGTGACTATGGACAGGGGATCTACGAGCAGTACTTC. This codes for CASSDYGQGIYEQYF.

V is TRBV6-5 and J is TRBJ1-2; 8 bases align to TRBD1. Trimming removed 0 bases from V and 4 bases from J; junction bases left unmatched: 7. The CDR3 covers 16 residues. Germline loops: CDR1 MNHEY, CDR2 SVGAGI. Written as DNA, the CDR3 is TGTGCCAGCAGTTACTCGAGTTCCGGACAGGGCTATGGCTACACCTTC. This gives the protein CASSYSSSGQGYGYTF.

J is TRBJ2-7 and V is TRBV2; TRBD1 matches 8 bases. The CDR3 spans 15 residues. Germline assignment: CDR1 SNHLY and CDR2 FYNNEI. The trim removed 3 bases at V and 2 bases at J, leaving 6 bases unmatched. The CDR3 here is CASSEKTGAAYEQYF. The CDR3 nucleotides read TGTGCCAGCAGTGAGAAGACAGGGGCCGCCTACGAGCAGTACTTC.

The table lists this clone with a few counts. The gene calls are TRBV11-2 and TRBJ2-7; D is ambiguous. Deletions cut 5 bases from V and 4 bases from J, with 6 bases between. Germline V gene data show CDR1 as SGHAT and CDR2 as FQNNGV. This CDR3 comprises 11 residues. The CDR3 DNA sequence: TGTGCCAGCAGCGCGATATACGAGCAGTACTTC. This translates into CASSAIYEQYF.

This clone appeared a few times. This rearrangement joins TRBV30 to TRBJ1-6, with D maybe TRBD1 (5 bases). V lost 2 bases, J lost 9 bases, and 11 bases lay in between. Germline-derived CDR1 and CDR2 are GTSNPN and SVGIG (reference sequence). The CDR3 totals 13 residues. The CDR3, as DNA: TGTGCCTGGAGTCCTTCCAGGGCTTCACCCCTCCACTTT. Its translation is CAWSPSRASPLHF. Full variable domain (outside the CDR3, taken from reference TRBV30 and TRBJ1-6): SQTIHQWPATLVQPVGSPLSLECTVEGTSNPNLYWYRQAAGRGLQLLFYSVGIGQISSEVPQNLSASRPQDRQFILSSKKLLLSDSGFYLCAWSPSRASPLHFGNGTRLTVT.

This clone was counted only a few times. V and J are TRBV2 and TRBJ2-1; D might be TRBD1 or TRBD2, each matching 5 bases. Germline V lookup: CDR1 SNHLY, CDR2 FYNNEI. The ends were cut back, 6 bases at V and 7 bases at J, with 10 bases in the middle. This CDR3 contains 12 residues. The chain's CDR3 is CASRTEGNEQFF. The CDR3 DNA sequence: TGTGCCAGCAGGACCGAGGGGAATGAGCAGTTCTTC.

This clone has more than one count but fewer than ten. The genes are TRBV11-1 and TRBJ1-1; no reliable D call. V was pared by 3 bases and J by 5 bases, with 16 bases between. The CDR3 is 15 residues long. CDR1 is SGHAT, CDR2 FQDESV, per germline (reference sequence). The CDR3, as DNA: TGTGCCAGCAGCTTTTCGGTGCAGGTCAATACTGAAGCTTTCTTT. Protein: CASSFSVQVNTEAFF.

This clone was observed a few times. The rearrangement joins TRBV4-3 to TRBJ2-5, with a possible D match to TRBD2 (5 bases). V dropped 4 bases and J dropped 5 bases, with 17 bases sitting between them. CDR3 length: 15 amino acids. Germline lookup yields CDR1 LGHNA and CDR2 YSLEER. The CDR3 DNA sequence: TGCGCCAGCAGCCTCTGGGAGAGAGGCCGGGAGACCCAGTACTTC. It encodes CASSLWERGRETQYF.

V gene TRBV2 combines with J gene TRBJ1-3; D gene unclear. Between the trimmed V and J ends, which lost 5 bases and 0 bases, there was a span of 8 bases. There are 14 residues in the CDR3. Germline V gene data show CDR1 as SNHLY and CDR2 as FYNNEI. CDR3 DNA: TGTGCCAGCAGTTTGTCCGGCTCTGGAAACACCATATATTTT. Its protein product is CASSLSGSGNTIYF.

This clone was detected only a few times. J is TRBJ2-7 and V is TRBV4-3, with 7 bases matching TRBD2. The CDR3 spans 15 residues. Germline V gene data show CDR1 as LGHNA and CDR2 as YSLEER. After removal of 0 bases from V and 4 bases from J, the junction contained 6 bases not matched to a gene. CDR3 protein: CASSQDAGRAYEQYF. For the CDR3, the DNA is TGCGCCAGCAGCCAAGACGCAGGGAGGGCATACGAGCAGTACTTC.

The V gene is TRBV10-3, the J gene TRBJ1-1; D remains ambiguous. Trimming took off 6 bases at V and 0 bases at J, with 11 bases between the two ends. Per germline, CDR1 ENHRY and CDR2 SYGVKD. The CDR3 has 14 amino acids. CDR3 region: CAISVDRVNTEAFF. In DNA form, the CDR3 reads TGTGCCATCAGCGTGGATAGAGTGAACACTGAAGCTTTCTTT.

This clone has just a few counts. This chain joins TRBV18 and TRBJ2-3; TRBD2 matches at 9 bases. Germline lookup yields CDR1 KGHSH and CDR2 LQKENI. The ends lost 5 bases at V and 2 bases at J; junction bases unmatched: 8. This CDR3 spans 16 amino acids. Here the CDR3 DNA reads TGTGCCAGCTCAATTCTAGCGGGGATTAACACAGATACGCAGTATTTT. It encodes CASSILAGINTDTQYF. Drawing the rest from reference TRBV18 and TRBJ2-3, the complete variable domain is NAGVMQNPRHLVRRRGQEARLRCSPMKGHSHVYWYRQLPEEGLKFMVYLQKENIIDESGMPKERFSAEFPKEGPSILRIQQVVRGDSAAYFCASSILAGINTDTQYFGPGTRLTVL.

The J gene is TRBJ2-2, the V gene TRBV5-1, with D hard to call. Germline CDR1 SGHRS, CDR2 YFSETQ. V gave up 6 bases and J gave up 1 base, with 7 bases separating them. The CDR3 is 13 amino acids. CDR3 loop: CASKIGNTGELFF. The CDR3 DNA follows: TGCGCCAGCAAAATTGGGAACACCGGGGAGCTGTTTTTT.

V usage is TRBV5-6 and J usage is TRBJ2-1, with a possible D match to TRBD2 (6 bases). Germline-derived CDR1 and CDR2 are SGHDT and YYEEEE. There are 15 residues in the CDR3. Trimming removed 4 bases at V and 4 bases at J, with 15 bases between. CDR3 residues: CASSPRRGYYNEQFF. The CDR3 coding sequence is TGTGCCAGCAGCCCCCGACGGGGGTATTACAATGAGCAGTTCTTC. The complete variable domain, with remaining parts taken from reference TRBV5-6 and TRBJ2-1, reads DAGVTQSPTHLIKTRGQQVTLRCSPKSGHDTVSWYQQALGQGPQFIFQYYEEEERQRGNFPDRFSGHQFPNYSSELNVNALLLGDSALYLCASSPRRGYYNEQFFGPGTRLTVL.

The rearrangement joins TRBV6-6 to TRBJ2-3, with D unresolved. Germline V gives CDR1 MNHNY, CDR2 SVGAGI (reference sequence). Trimming took off 9 bases at V and 0 bases at J, with 13 bases between the two ends. The CDR3 spans 14 residues. CDR3 in DNA: TGTGCCAGTTCGGACCGGCTTAGCACAGATACGCAGTATTTT. This gives the protein CASSDRLSTDTQYF.

V usage is TRBV18 and J usage is TRBJ2-1; a possible D gene is TRBD2 (7 bases). V lost 5 bases and J 6 bases, leaving 17 bases between the germline ends. The V gene's germline CDR1 is KGHSH and CDR2 LQKENI. CDR3 length: 15 residues. The CDR3 loop is CASSSGGPILNEQFF. CDR3 coding DNA: TGTGCCAGCTCATCCGGGGGGCCGATACTCAATGAGCAGTTCTTC.

The CDR3, as DNA: TGTGCCAGCAGCGTGCAGGGATATGACACAGATACGCAGTATTTT. This translates into CASSVQGYDTDTQYF. V and J are TRBV9 and TRBJ2-3; TRBD1 is a possible D gene (5 bases). CDR3 length: 15 residues. Germline CDR1 SGDLS, CDR2 YYNGEE. Between the trimmed V and J ends, which lost 2 bases and 2 bases, there was a span of 12 bases.

This clone was found a few times. The V gene is TRBV18, the J gene TRBJ2-1; 7 nucleotides line up with TRBD1. V lost 3 bases to trimming and J lost 0 bases; unmatched junction nucleotides: 2. CDR1 and CDR2 from the germline V gene are KGHSH and LQKENI. The CDR3 spans 15 residues. The CDR3 sequence: CASSPGTDSYNEQFF. CDR3 bases: TGTGCCAGCTCACCTGGGACAGACTCCTACAATGAGCAGTTCTTC.

The J gene is TRBJ2-2, the V gene TRBV7-2, with D possibly called TRBD1 or TRBD2 (5 bases each). The germline gives CDR1 SGHTA, CDR2 FQGNSA. Trimming stripped 0 bases from V and 6 bases from J, with 8 bases between. The CDR3 spans 14 residues. The CDR3 DNA reads as TGTGCCAGCAGCTTAGCGGGGACCTCCGGGGAGCTGTTTTTT. Translation gives CASSLAGTSGELFF.

CDR3 nucleotide sequence: TGTGCCAGCAGCGCGCAGAACTACGAGCAGTACTTC. Protein: CASSAQNYEQYF. This chain joins TRBV7-2 and TRBJ2-7; D is undetermined. V was pared by 5 bases and J by 3 bases, with 8 bases between. This CDR3 has 12 residues. The germline gives CDR1 SGHTA, CDR2 FQGNSA.

The chain recombines TRBV23-1 with TRBJ2-3; no firm D call. TRBV23-1 has ORF status, its function being uncertain. The CDR3 is made up of 11 amino acids. V lost 7 bases and J lost 8, with 10 bases in between. The CDR3 protein is CASTQRGTQYF. CDR3 coding DNA: TGCGCCAGCACGCAGCGAGGTACGCAGTATTTT.

The CDR3 spells CASSKARDSSATQYF. In nucleotides, the CDR3 is TGTGCCAGCAGTAAAGCCCGGGACAGTTCAGCGACCCAGTACTTC. V is TRBV6-6 and J is TRBJ2-5, with 7 bases fitting TRBD1. Per the germline V gene, CDR1 is MNHNY and CDR2 is SVGAGI (reference sequence). The V and J ends lost 5 bases and 7 bases, in that order; junction bases with no gene match: 13. This CDR3 has 15 amino acids.

The chain employs TRBV19 and TRBJ1-5; D unresolved. Germline V CDR1 and CDR2: LNHDA, SQIVND (reference sequence). The ends were cut back, 0 bases at V and 2 bases at J, with 5 bases in the middle. The CDR3 is 14 amino acids. For the CDR3, the DNA is TGTGCCAGTAGTATAGAGAGGGGCAATCAGCCCCAGCATTTT. It yields the protein CASSIERGNQPQHF. The full variable domain, rest sourced from reference TRBV19 and TRBJ1-5, is DGGITQSPKYLFRKEGQNVTLSCEQNLNHDAMYWYRQDPGQGLRLIYYSQIVNDFQKGDIAEGYSVSREKKESFPLTVTSAQKNPTAFYLCASSIERGNQPQHFGDGTRLSIL.

The chain couples TRBV6-6 to TRBJ2-7; 10 bases align to TRBD1. The CDR3 spans 15 residues. In germline, CDR1 is MNHNY, CDR2 SVGAGI (reference sequence). V trimming: 5 bases; J trimming: 4 bases; junction bases outside the gene matches: 8. CDR3 in DNA: TGTGCCAGCAGTCGCTATGGGACAGGGGAATACGAGCAGTACTTC. Translation: CASSRYGTGEYEQYF.